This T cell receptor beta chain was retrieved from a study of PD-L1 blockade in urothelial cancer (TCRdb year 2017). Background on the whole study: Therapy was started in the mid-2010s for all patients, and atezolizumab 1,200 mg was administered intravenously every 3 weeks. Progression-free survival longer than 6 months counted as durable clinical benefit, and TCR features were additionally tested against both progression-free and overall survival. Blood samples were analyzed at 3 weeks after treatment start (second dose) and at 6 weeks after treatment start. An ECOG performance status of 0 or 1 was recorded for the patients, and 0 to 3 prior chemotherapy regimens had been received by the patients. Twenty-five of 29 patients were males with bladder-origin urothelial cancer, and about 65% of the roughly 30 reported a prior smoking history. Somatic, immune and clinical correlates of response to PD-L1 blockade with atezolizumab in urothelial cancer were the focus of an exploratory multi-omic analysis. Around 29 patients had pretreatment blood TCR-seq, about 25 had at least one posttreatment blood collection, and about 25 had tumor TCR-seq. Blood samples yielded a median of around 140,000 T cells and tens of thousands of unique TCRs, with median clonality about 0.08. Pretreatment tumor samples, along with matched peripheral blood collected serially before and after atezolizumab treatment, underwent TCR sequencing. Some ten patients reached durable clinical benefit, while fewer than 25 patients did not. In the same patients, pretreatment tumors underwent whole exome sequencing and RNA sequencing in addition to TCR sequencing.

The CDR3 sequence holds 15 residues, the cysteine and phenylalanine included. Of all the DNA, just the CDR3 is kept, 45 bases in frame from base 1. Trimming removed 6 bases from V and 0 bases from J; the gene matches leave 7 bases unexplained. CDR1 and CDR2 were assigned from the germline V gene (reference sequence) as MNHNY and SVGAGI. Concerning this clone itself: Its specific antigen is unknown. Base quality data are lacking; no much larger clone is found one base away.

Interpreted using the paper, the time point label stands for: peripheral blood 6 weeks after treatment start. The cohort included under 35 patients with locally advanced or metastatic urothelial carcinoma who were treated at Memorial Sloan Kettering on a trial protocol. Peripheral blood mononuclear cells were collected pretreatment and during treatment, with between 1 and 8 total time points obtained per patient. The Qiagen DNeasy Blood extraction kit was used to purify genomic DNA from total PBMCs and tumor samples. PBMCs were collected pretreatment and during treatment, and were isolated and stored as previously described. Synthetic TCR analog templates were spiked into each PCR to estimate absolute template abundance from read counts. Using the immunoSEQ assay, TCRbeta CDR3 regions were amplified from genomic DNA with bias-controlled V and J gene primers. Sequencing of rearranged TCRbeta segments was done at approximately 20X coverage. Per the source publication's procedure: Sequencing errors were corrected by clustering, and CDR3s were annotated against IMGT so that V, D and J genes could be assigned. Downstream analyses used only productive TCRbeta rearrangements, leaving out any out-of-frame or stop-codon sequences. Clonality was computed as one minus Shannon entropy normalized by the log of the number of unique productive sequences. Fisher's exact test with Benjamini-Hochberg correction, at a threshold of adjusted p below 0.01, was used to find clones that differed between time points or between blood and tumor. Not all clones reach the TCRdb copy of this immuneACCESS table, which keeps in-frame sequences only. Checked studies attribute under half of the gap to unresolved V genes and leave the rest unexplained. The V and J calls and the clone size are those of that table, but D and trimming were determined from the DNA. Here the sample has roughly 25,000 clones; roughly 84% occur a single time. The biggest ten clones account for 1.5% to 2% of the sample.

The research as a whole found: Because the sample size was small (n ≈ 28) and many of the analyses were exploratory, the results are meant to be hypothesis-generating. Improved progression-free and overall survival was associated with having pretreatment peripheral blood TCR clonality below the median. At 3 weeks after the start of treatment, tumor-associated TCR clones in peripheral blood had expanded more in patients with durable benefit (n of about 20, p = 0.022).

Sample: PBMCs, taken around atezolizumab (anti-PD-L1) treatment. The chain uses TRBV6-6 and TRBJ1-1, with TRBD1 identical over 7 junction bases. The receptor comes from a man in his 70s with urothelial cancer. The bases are TGTGCCAGCAGGCCGGGACAGCTTATGAACACTGAAGCTTTCTTT. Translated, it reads CASRPGQLMNTEAFF.